The rows below give T cell receptor beta chains drawn from one sample of a study of identical twins. TCRdb used MiXCR to reprocess the 5' RACE reads, holding one entry per CDR3 protein. This table has nearly 900,000 distinct CDR3 sequences, 12% appearing once. The same sample was also studied in work on yellow fever vaccine responses in identical twins.

What was sequenced was PBMCs. The source is a woman aged 18-29 years in good health. The CDR3 runs from the conserved cysteine through the conserved F or W. The order of the fields is J gene, V gene, CDR3 protein.

J gene: TRBJ2-2; V gene: TRBV5-1; CDR3 protein: CASSPEGRTGELFF
J gene: TRBJ2-2; V gene: TRBV28; CDR3 protein: CASSWERNTGELFF
J gene: TRBJ2-3; V gene: TRBV29-1; CDR3 protein: CSVLPGASTDTQYF
J gene: TRBJ2-1; V gene: TRBV7-3; CDR3 protein: CASSLSGLASYNEQFF
J gene: TRBJ1-6; V gene: TRBV14; CDR3 protein: CASSTRGNSPLHF
J gene: TRBJ2-2; V gene: TRBV7-3; CDR3 protein: CASSLTTKGSGELFF
J gene: TRBJ1-1; V gene: TRBV9; CDR3 protein: CASSPDRGITEAFF
J gene: TRBJ2-1; V gene: TRBV20-1; CDR3 protein: CSASGAGASYNEQFF
J gene: TRBJ2-7; V gene: TRBV3-1; CDR3 protein: CASNSLAGGHEQYF
J gene: TRBJ1-1; V gene: TRBV2; CDR3 protein: CANRVQQSTEAFF
J gene: TRBJ2-3; V gene: TRBV28; CDR3 protein: CASSFIGTSLTDTQYF
J gene: TRBJ1-2; V gene: TRBV7-2; CDR3 protein: CASSSGRTSNYGYTF
J gene: TRBJ1-1; V gene: TRBV13; CDR3 protein: CASSPHDRVGTEAFF
J gene: TRBJ2-2; V gene: TRBV7-9; CDR3 protein: CASSSPLQGGFRGELFF
J gene: TRBJ2-7; V gene: TRBV15; CDR3 protein: CATSRVAGNEQYF
J gene: TRBJ2-7; V gene: TRBV24-1; CDR3 protein: CATSDRDDEQYF
J gene: TRBJ2-1; V gene: TRBV12-3/TRBV12-4; CDR3 protein: CASSLIQTGGDEQFF
J gene: TRBJ2-1; V gene: TRBV20-1; CDR3 protein: CSARTPTSGSGSEQFF
J gene: TRBJ2-3; V gene: TRBV7-3; CDR3 protein: CASSLKDHTDTQYF
J gene: TRBJ1-2; V gene: TRBV28; CDR3 protein: CASSFRDRVKRYGYTF
J gene: TRBJ1-6; V gene: TRBV10-3; CDR3 protein: CAISPEGGYNSPLHF
J gene: TRBJ1-4; V gene: TRBV4-1; CDR3 protein: CASSQEVRTGDLSDEKLFF
J gene: TRBJ2-1; V gene: TRBV4-1; CDR3 protein: CASSHEGPSGGQFYNEQFF
J gene: TRBJ2-7; V gene: TRBV3-1; CDR3 protein: CASSHLLDYEQYF
J gene: TRBJ2-7; V gene: TRBV20-1; CDR3 protein: CSAPRGKPYEQYF
J gene: TRBJ1-2; V gene: TRBV6-9; CDR3 protein: CASSYFRQGVNYGYTF
J gene: TRBJ2-1; V gene: TRBV7-2; CDR3 protein: CASSWDRSDNEQFF
J gene: TRBJ2-6; V gene: TRBV19; CDR3 protein: CASSIPGKSGANVLTF
J gene: TRBJ2-7; V gene: TRBV6-2/TRBV6-3; CDR3 protein: CASTWSGRFEQYF
J gene: TRBJ2-1; V gene: TRBV29-1; CDR3 protein: CSPWTSYNEQFF
J gene: TRBJ2-3; V gene: TRBV6-2/TRBV6-3; CDR3 protein: CASSYPTRPGDTQYF
J gene: TRBJ1-1; V gene: TRBV19; CDR3 protein: CASSYRGYTEAFF
J gene: TRBJ2-1; V gene: TRBV5-4; CDR3 protein: CASSLGGTAEQFF
J gene: TRBJ1-1; V gene: TRBV29-1; CDR3 protein: CSVEARREAFF
J gene: TRBJ1-6; V gene: TRBV20-1; CDR3 protein: CSSYDRDPKLNHF
J gene: TRBJ2-7; V gene: TRBV9; CDR3 protein: CASSASGTATYEQYF
J gene: TRBJ1-6; V gene: TRBV2; CDR3 protein: CASSENSPLHF
J gene: TRBJ1-2; V gene: TRBV16; CDR3 protein: CASSRRLTNYGYTF
J gene: TRBJ2-5; V gene: TRBV4-1; CDR3 protein: CASSLLALGETQYF
J gene: TRBJ2-7; V gene: TRBV20-1; CDR3 protein: CSAREIAGGSNEQYF
J gene: TRBJ2-3; V gene: TRBV20-1; CDR3 protein: CSVSPGDTQYF
J gene: TRBJ2-2; V gene: TRBV29-1; CDR3 protein: CSVSGRLNTGELFF
J gene: TRBJ2-2; V gene: TRBV9; CDR3 protein: CASSATEANTGELFF
J gene: TRBJ2-3; V gene: TRBV20-1; CDR3 protein: CSASSREGLADTQYF
J gene: TRBJ2-7; V gene: TRBV5-1; CDR3 protein: CASSLVGQNEQYF
J gene: TRBJ2-3; V gene: TRBV6-4; CDR3 protein: CASRLAGPDTQYF
J gene: TRBJ1-3; V gene: TRBV10-3; CDR3 protein: CAISPVLMGQGAGGNTIYF
J gene: TRBJ2-2; V gene: TRBV12-3/TRBV12-4; CDR3 protein: CASSSHWGASGYSNTGELFF
J gene: TRBJ1-5; V gene: TRBV20-1; CDR3 protein: CSAREGQGASQPQHF
J gene: TRBJ2-1; V gene: TRBV11-3; CDR3 protein: CASLTGGTSGQQFF
J gene: TRBJ2-5; V gene: TRBV2; CDR3 protein: CASRWNMKRELYQETQYF
J gene: TRBJ1-5; V gene: TRBV20-1; CDR3 protein: CSARETALQPQHF
J gene: TRBJ2-1; V gene: TRBV5-1; CDR3 protein: CASSLTVWGGVKRSYNEQFF
J gene: TRBJ2-2; V gene: TRBV12-3/TRBV12-4; CDR3 protein: CASSYAATGELFF
J gene: TRBJ2-3; V gene: TRBV20-1; CDR3 protein: CSAMGPTTDTQYF